The clone carrying this T cell receptor beta chain was observed a single time. The sample is drawn from a study of radiation and T cells in renal cell carcinoma. TCRdb keeps only in-frame clones here, not all; method: immunoSEQ multiplex PCR. This repertoire shows about 100,000 clones, 84% found once; its top ten account for about 7.2%. The time point was: blood 4 weeks post-SBRT, at nephrectomy. Treatment denoted: 15 Gy SBRT to primary tumor, nephrectomy 4 weeks later. Germline CDR1 is SGHNT and CDR2 is YENEEA. Trimming stripped 5 bases from V and 4 bases from J, with 13 bases between. The CDR3 consists of 14 residues.

This sequence was found in a man aged 55-75 years with renal cell carcinoma. Sequencing was performed on blood, taken from a patient whose treatment included radiotherapy and nephrectomy. The chain couples TRBV11-3 to TRBJ2-3, with a weak D call TRBD2 (7 bases). Here the CDR3 reads CASSPRGGADTQYF. The CDR3 DNA follows: TGTGCCAGCAGCCCAAGGGGGGGAGCAGATACGCAGTATTTT.